This T cell receptor beta chain is drawn from a study of cytomegalovirus exposure and HLA in healthy donors. Study details: Genotyping of about 400 donors showed that 80% to 90% belonged to the Caucasian-associated ancestry cluster. Study outcomes and limitations: Many donors carried some public TCRs, although rarity characterized most TCR sequences. A later analysis showed HLA-associated TCR beta chains outstripping equally common others in clonal expansion.

Both 60 Vbeta primers and 13 Jbeta primers went into the PCR. Profiled with immunoSEQ multiplex PCR; TCRdb holds only in-frame clones, not every one. The sample holds 100,000 to 150,000 clones, roughly 85% seen once. Germline V gene lookup returns CDR1 SEHNR and CDR2 FQNEAQ (reference sequence). This CDR3 contains 15 residues. V lost 8 bases and J lost 4; bases outside the gene matches: 11. In the case of this clone: What it recognizes is unknown.

The chain joins TRBV7-9 to TRBJ1-2; 9 bases match TRBD1. This TCR derives from a man aged 18-30 years in good health and CMV-seropositive. The sample consisted of PBMCs. The CDR3 DNA follows: TGTGCCAGCGGCGATCGGGACAGGGATGCCTATGGCTACACCTTC. It translates to CASGDRDRDAYGYTF.